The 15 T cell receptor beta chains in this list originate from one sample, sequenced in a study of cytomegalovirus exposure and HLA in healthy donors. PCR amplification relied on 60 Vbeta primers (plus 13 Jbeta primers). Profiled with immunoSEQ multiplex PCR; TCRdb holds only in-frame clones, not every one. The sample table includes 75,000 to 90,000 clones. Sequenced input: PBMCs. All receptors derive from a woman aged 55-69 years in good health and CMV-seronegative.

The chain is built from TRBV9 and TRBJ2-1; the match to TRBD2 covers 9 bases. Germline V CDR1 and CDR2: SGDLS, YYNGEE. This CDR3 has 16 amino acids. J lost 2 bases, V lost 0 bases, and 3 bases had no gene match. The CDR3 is CASSVEGGRAYNEQFF. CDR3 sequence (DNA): TGTGCCAGCAGCGTAGAGGGCGGGAGGGCCTACAATGAGCAGTTCTTC.

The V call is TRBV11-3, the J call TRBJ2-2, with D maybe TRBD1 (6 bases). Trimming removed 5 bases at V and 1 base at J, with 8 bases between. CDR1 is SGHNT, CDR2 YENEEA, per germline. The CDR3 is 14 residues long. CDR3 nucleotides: TGTGCCAGCAGCGTGACAGGGAACACCGGGGAGCTGTTTTTT. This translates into CASSVTGNTGELFF.

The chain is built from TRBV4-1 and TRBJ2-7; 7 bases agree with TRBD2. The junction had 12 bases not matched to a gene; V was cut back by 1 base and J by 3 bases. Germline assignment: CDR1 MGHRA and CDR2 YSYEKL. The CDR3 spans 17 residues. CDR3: CASSQGLSAGLGYEQYF. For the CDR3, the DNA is TGCGCCAGCAGCCAAGGATTATCAGCGGGATTAGGCTACGAGCAGTACTTC.

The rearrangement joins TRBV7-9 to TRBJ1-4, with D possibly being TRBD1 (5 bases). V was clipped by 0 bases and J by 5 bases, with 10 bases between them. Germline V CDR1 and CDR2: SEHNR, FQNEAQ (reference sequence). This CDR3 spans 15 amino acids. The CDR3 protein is CASSLAGGTNEKLFF. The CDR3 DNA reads TGTGCCAGCAGCTTAGCCGGGGGGACGAATGAAAAACTGTTTTTT.

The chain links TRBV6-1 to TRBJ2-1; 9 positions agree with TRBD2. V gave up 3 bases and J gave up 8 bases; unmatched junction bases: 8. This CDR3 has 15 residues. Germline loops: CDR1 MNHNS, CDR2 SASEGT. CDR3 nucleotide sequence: TGTGCCAGCAGTGAGTCCGGACTAGCGTCCCATGAGCAGTTCTTC. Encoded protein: CASSESGLASHEQFF.

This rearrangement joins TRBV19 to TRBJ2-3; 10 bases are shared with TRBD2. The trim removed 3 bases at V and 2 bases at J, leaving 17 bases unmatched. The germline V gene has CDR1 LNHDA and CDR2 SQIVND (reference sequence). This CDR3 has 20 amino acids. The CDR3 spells CASSMAARSGRAGSTDTQYF. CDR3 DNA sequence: TGTGCCAGTAGTATGGCTGCGAGGAGCGGGAGGGCCGGGTCCACAGATACGCAGTATTTT.

The CDR3 nucleotides read TGTGCCAGCAGCCTCAAGACCGGGACAGCTAAATACGAGCAGTACTTC. Residues: CASSLKTGTAKYEQYF. This chain connects TRBV13 to TRBJ2-7, with 7 bases lining up with TRBD1. V dropped 5 bases and J dropped 4; count of bases not matched to a gene: 14. This CDR3 contains 16 residues. Germline V gives CDR1 PRHDT, CDR2 FYEKMQ (reference sequence).

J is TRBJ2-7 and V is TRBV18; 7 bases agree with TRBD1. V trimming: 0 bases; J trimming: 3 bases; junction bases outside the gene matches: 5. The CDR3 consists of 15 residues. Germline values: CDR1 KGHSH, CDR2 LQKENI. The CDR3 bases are TGTGCCAGCTCACCACCGGGACAGCTATTCTACGAGCAGTACTTC. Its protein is CASSPPGQLFYEQYF. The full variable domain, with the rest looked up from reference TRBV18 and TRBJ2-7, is NAGVMQNPRHLVRRRGQEARLRCSPMKGHSHVYWYRQLPEEGLKFMVYLQKENIIDESGMPKERFSAEFPKEGPSILRIQQVVRGDSAAYFCASSPPGQLFYEQYFGPGTRLTVT.

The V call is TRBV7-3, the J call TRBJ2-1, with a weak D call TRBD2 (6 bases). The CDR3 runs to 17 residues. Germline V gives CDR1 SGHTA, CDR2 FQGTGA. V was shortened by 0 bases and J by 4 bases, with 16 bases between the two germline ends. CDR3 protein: CASSLTGRSGGYNEQFF. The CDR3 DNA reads TGTGCCAGCAGCTTAACAGGTCGGAGCGGAGGGTACAATGAGCAGTTCTTC.

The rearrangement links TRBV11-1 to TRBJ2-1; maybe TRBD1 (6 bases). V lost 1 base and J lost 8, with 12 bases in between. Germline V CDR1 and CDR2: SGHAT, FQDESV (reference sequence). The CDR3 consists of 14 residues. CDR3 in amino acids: CASSLGNRAHEQFF. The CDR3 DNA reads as TGTGCCAGCAGCTTAGGGAACAGGGCCCATGAGCAGTTCTTC. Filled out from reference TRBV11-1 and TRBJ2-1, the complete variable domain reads EAEVAQSPRYKITEKSQAVAFWCDPISGHATLYWYRQILGQGPELLVQFQDESVVDDSQLPKDRFSAERLKGVDSTLKIQPAELGDSAMYLCASSLGNRAHEQFFGPGTRLTVL.

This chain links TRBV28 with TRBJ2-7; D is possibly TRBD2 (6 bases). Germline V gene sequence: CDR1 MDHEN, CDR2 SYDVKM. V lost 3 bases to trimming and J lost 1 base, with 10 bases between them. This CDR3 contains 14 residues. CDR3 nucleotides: TGTGCCAGCAGTTTCGAGCGGGTATCCTACGAGCAGTACTTC. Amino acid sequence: CASSFERVSYEQYF.

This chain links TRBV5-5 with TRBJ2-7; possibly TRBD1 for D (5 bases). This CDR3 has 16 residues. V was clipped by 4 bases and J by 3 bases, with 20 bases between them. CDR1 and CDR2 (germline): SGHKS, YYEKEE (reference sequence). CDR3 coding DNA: TGTGCCAGCAGCCGCGCGTACTCGACAGCGAGCTACGAGCAGTACTTC. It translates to CASSRAYSTASYEQYF. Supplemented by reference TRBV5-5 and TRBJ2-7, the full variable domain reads DAGVTQSPTHLIKTRGQQVTLRCSPISGHKSVSWYQQVLGQGPQFIFQYYEKEERGRGNFPDRFSARQFPNYSSELNVNALLLGDSALYLCASSRAYSTASYEQYFGPGTRLTVT.

CDR3 bases: TGTGCCAGCAACTCAGGGGGCCGGGTAGACACCATATATTTT. Amino acid sequence: CASNSGGRVDTIYF. This sequence joins TRBV2 and TRBJ1-3; 8 nucleotides agree with TRBD1. The V and J ends lost 7 bases and 8 bases, in that order; junction bases with no gene match: 10. Germline V gives CDR1 SNHLY, CDR2 FYNNEI. The CDR3 consists of 14 residues.

The CDR3 DNA reads TGTGCCAGCAGCATAGAACAGGGCCGGTATGGCTACACCTTC. Its protein product is CASSIEQGRYGYTF. The V call is TRBV7-8, the J call TRBJ1-2; tentative D call: TRBD1 (6 bases). Germline CDR1 reads SGHVS; CDR2 reads FQNEAQ. The V end lost 5 bases, the J end lost 5 bases, and 15 bases lay between the germline ends. CDR3 length: 14 residues.

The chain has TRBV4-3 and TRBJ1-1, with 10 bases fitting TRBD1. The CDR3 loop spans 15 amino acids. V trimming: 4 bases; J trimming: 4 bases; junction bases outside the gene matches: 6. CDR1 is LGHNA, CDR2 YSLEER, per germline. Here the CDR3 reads CASSRGQGISTEAFF. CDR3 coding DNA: TGCGCCAGCAGCCGGGGACAGGGGATAAGCACTGAAGCTTTCTTT.